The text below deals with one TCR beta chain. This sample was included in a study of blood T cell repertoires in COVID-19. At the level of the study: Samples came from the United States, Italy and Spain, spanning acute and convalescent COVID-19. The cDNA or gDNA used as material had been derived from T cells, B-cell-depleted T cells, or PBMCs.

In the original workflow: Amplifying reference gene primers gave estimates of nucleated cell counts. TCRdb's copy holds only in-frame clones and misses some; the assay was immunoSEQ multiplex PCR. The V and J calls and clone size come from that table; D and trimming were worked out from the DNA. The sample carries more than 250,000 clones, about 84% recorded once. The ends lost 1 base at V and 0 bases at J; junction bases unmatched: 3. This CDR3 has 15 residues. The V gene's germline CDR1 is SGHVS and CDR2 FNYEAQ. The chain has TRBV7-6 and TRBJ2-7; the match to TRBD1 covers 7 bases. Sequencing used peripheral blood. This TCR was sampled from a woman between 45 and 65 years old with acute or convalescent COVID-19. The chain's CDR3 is CASSLGRDSSYEQYF. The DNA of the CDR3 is TGTGCCAGCAGCTTAGGTCGGGACAGCTCCTACGAGCAGTACTTC.